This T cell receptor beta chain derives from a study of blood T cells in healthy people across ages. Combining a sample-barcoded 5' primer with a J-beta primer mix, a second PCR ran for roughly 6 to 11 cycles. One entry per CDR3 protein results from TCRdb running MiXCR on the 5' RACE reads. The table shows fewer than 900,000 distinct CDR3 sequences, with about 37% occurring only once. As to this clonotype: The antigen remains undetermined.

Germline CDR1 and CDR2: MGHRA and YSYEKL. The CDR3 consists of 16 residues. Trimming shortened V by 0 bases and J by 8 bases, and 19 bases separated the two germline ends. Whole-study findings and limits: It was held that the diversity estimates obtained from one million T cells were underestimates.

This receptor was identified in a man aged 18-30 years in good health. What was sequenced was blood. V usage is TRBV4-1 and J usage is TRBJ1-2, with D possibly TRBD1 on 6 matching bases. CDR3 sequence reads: CASSQDVGAGIYGYTF. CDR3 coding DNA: TGCGCCAGCAGCCAAGATGTGGGGGCGGGGATCTACGGCTACACCTTC.